Shown below are 16 T cell receptor beta chains from a single sample sequenced in a study of regulatory T cells in long-lasting Graves disease (dated by TCRdb to the early 2020s). The library was generated by multiplex PCR. The instrument was an Illumina HiSeq 4000. iRepertoire HTBI primers and Arm-PCR amplification of CDR3 regions were used to construct TCR beta libraries. Starting from the raw public reads, TCRdb applied fastp trimming at Q25, assembled clones with MiXCR and retained in-frame beta chains. Rows are combined by CDR3 protein, so each entry shows the most common genes and DNA. In all, the sample holds roughly 500,000 distinct CDR3 sequences, and less than 25% of those were seen once. The ten largest account for under 9% of the sample. This specimen's time point label, per the study, means: persistent/refractory GD, antithyroid drugs over 5 years with positive TRAb. RNA was extracted from PBMCs in TRIzol for both TCR sequencing and RNA sequencing.

The sequencing used peripheral blood mononuclear cells (PBMCs), collected when the disease was refractory, from a patient treated with antithyroid drugs. All receptors derive from a female donor with Graves disease.

This clonotype appeared many times. The rearrangement joins TRBV20-1 to TRBJ2-2, with TRBD2 identical over 7 bases. The V gene's germline CDR1 is DFQATT and CDR2 SNEGSKA (reference sequence). The CDR3 consists of 15 residues. The J segment lost 0 bases and the V segment lost 5 bases, leaving 6 bases of the junction unmatched. Written as DNA, the CDR3 is TGCAGTGCTGAACCTCTAGCGGCGAACACCGGGGAGCTGTTTTTT. It specifies CSAEPLAANTGELFF.

This clonotype was seen many times. The chain is built from TRBV28 and TRBJ2-7; D ambiguous. Germline assignment: CDR1 MDHEN and CDR2 SYDVKM. V dropped 2 bases and J dropped 7 bases, with 3 bases sitting between them. The CDR3 length is 10 residues. This chain's CDR3 is CASSLEEQYF. For the CDR3, the DNA is TGTGCCAGCAGTTTAGAAGAGCAGTACTTC.

This clonotype was seen a few times. This chain joins TRBV5-1 and TRBJ2-5; D is ambiguous. The V end was cut by 2 bases, the J end by 0 bases, with 8 bases between. The CDR3 runs 14 residues. Looked up from germline, CDR1 is SGHRS and CDR2 is YFSETQ. The CDR3 coding sequence is TGCGCCAGCAGCTTACCGGAGTACCAAGAGACCCAGTACTTC. Protein product: CASSLPEYQETQYF. Full variable domain (remainder filled in from reference TRBV5-1 and TRBJ2-5): KAGVTQTPRYLIKTRGQQVTLSCSPISGHRSVSWYQQTPGQGLQFLFEYFSETQRNKGNFPGRFSGRQFSNSRSEMNVSTLELGDSALYLCASSLPEYQETQYFGPGTRLLVL.

The chain has TRBV28 and TRBJ2-7, with a weak D call TRBD2 (5 bases). Trimming pared 3 bases from V and 5 bases from J, leaving 17 bases between. Germline V gene data show CDR1 as MDHEN and CDR2 as SYDVKM. The CDR3 extends over 15 amino acids. The CDR3 loop reads CASSFVGSSADEQYF. CDR3 nucleotides: TGTGCCAGCAGTTTCGTGGGCTCGTCAGCGGACGAGCAGTACTTC.

This clonotype showed up many times. This chain joins TRBV12-3 or TRBV12-4 and TRBJ1-5; no definite D call. This CDR3 has 14 amino acids. The V end was cut by 2 bases, the J end by 2 bases, with 7 bases between. CDR3: CASSLNGGNQPQHF. CDR3 coding DNA: TGTGCCAGCAGTTTAAACGGGGGCAATCAGCCCCAGCATTTT.

The rearrangement joins TRBV5-1 to TRBJ1-6; D ambiguous. The CDR3 runs 12 residues. V was cut by 4 bases and J by 9 bases, with 8 bases left in between. Germline V gene sequence: CDR1 SGHRS, CDR2 YFSETQ. CDR3 DNA sequence: TGCGCCAGCAGCGCCGAGGGTTCACCCCTCCACTTT. Encoded protein: CASSAEGSPLHF.

In this sample, this clonotype turned up many times. This chain joins TRBV27 and TRBJ2-7, with TRBD2 matching 8 bases. CDR3 length: 18 residues. Germline V gene data show CDR1 as MNHEY and CDR2 as SMNVEV (reference sequence). With V trimmed by 4 bases and J by 0 bases, 14 bases remained unmatched. The CDR3 coding sequence is TGTGCCAGCAGTTCTCTCCCCCTGGGGAGCGGGAGCTCCTACGAGCAGTACTTC. It codes for CASSSLPLGSGSSYEQYF.

This clonotype was observed a few times. This chain connects TRBV7-2 to TRBJ2-2; TRBD2 matches at 10 bases. The CDR3 has 15 residues. Germline V lookup: CDR1 SGHTA, CDR2 FQGNSA. J gave up 9 bases and V 4 bases, and 8 bases lay outside the gene matches. CDR3 DNA: TGTGCCAGCAGCTCCCGCGCTAGCGGGAGCAGGGAGCTGTTTTTT. It yields the protein CASSSRASGSRELFF.

The table lists this clonotype with a few counts. The chain joins TRBV7-9 to TRBJ1-2; 7 bases line up with TRBD1. The CDR3 length is 14 residues. CDR1 is SEHNR, CDR2 FQNEAQ, per germline (reference sequence). V shed 7 bases and J 4 bases; nucleotides not matched to a gene: 9. This CDR3 reads CASKRTGATYGYTF. CDR3 coding DNA: TGTGCCAGCAAAAGAACAGGGGCGACCTATGGCTACACCTTC.

The chain links TRBV29-1 to TRBJ2-5; 7 bases fit TRBD2. TRBJ2-1 matches the DNA end more closely, so the J call is doubtful. The CDR3 runs 13 residues. Per germline, CDR1 SQVTM and CDR2 ANQGSEA. The CDR3 loop is CSVERESYNEQFF. As DNA, the CDR3 is TGCAGCGTTGAGCGGGAGTCATACAATGAGCAGTTCTTC.

This clonotype has ten or more counts. The genes are TRBV11-2 and TRBJ1-6, with 7 bases aligning to TRBD1. The V gene end was trimmed by 5 bases and the J gene end by 10 bases; junction bases not matched to a gene: 11. The germline CDR1 and CDR2 sequences are SGHAT and FQNNGV. There are 15 residues in the CDR3. In nucleotides, the CDR3 is TGTGCCAGCAGCAAGTGCAAAAAAGGGGGCTCACCCCTCCACTTT. As protein: CASSKCKKGGSPLHF.

V is TRBV30 and J is TRBJ2-4; D may match TRBD1 or TRBD2 (5 bases each). The V gene lost 2 bases and the J gene lost 12 bases, with 11 bases spanning the gap. CDR1 and CDR2 (germline): GTSNPN, SVGIG (reference sequence). The CDR3 totals 11 residues. CDR3 residues: CAWSIGTGQYF. Here the CDR3 DNA reads TGTGCCTGGAGTATCGGGACCGGTCAGTACTTC.

The chain uses TRBV10-3 and TRBJ2-7; 10 bases are shared with TRBD1. This CDR3 region has 16 residues. Germline trimming cut 6 bases from V and 6 bases from J; bases unmatched to any gene: 14. Germline lookup yields CDR1 ENHRY and CDR2 SYGVKD. DNA of the CDR3: TGTGCCATCAGGGACCCGGATAGGACAGGGGGTGTCGAGCAGTACTTC. Translated: CAIRDPDRTGGVEQYF.

The gene calls are TRBV19 and TRBJ2-7; 9 bases are a match to TRBD2. Looked up from germline, CDR1 is LNHDA and CDR2 is SQIVND (reference sequence). V dropped 5 bases and J dropped 0; count of bases not matched to a gene: 11. The CDR3 loop spans 17 amino acids. The CDR3 nucleotides read TGTGCCAGTAGTCCCAGTGGACTAGCGCAAATCTCCTACGAGCAGTACTTC. The encoded protein is CASSPSGLAQISYEQYF.

The rearrangement uses TRBV7-6 and TRBJ2-1, with 8 positions matching TRBD2. This CDR3 has 16 residues. V trimming: 1 base; J trimming: 4 bases; junction bases outside the gene matches: 6. CDR1 is SGHVS, CDR2 FNYEAQ, per germline. The CDR3 spells CASSLVRGLGYNEQFF. The CDR3 DNA follows: TGTGCCAGCAGCTTAGTAAGGGGACTAGGATACAATGAGCAGTTCTTC. Using reference TRBV7-6 and TRBJ2-1 for the parts outside the CDR3, the full variable domain is GAGVSQSPRYKVTKRGQDVALRCDPISGHVSLYWYRQALGQGPEFLTYFNYEAQQDKSGLPNDRFSAERPEGSISTLTIQRTEQRDSAMYRCASSLVRGLGYNEQFFGPGTRLTVL.

This chain uses TRBV7-6 with TRBJ1-5; D might be TRBD1 (6 bases). Trimming took 3 bases from V and 2 from J, leaving 14 bases between them. The CDR3 runs 16 residues. CDR1 and CDR2 (germline): SGHVS, FNYEAQ. The CDR3 DNA reads as TGTGCCAGCAGCTTGGGGGCAGGCTCGGGCAATCAGCCCCAGCATTTT. It is translated as CASSLGAGSGNQPQHF.